A selection of T cell receptor beta chains follows, all from one sample in a study of identical twins. A single record per CDR3 protein comes from TCRdb applying MiXCR to the 5' RACE reads. The sample shows approximately 280,000 distinct CDR3 sequences, about 8.1% of them seen only once. The data also belong to a second study, concerning yellow fever vaccine responses in identical twins.

Source material: memory (CD45RO+) T cells sorted from blood. The receptors here all came from a woman between 18 and 29 years old in good health. CDR3s include the opening cysteine and the closing phenylalanine or tryptophan. Fields, in order: clone size, V gene, J gene, D gene, CDR3 DNA, CDR3 protein. The D gene is left open where the match is weak. For some rows the clone size is stated as once, few or many, or as a class when expanded; others skip it.

abundance: .
v_gene: TRBV12-3/TRBV12-4
j_gene: TRBJ1-6
d_gene: .
CDR3nt: TGTGCCAGCAGTTTATCAGGTATAACGAATTCACCCCTCCACTTT
CDR3aa: CASSLSGITNSPLHF

abundance: .
v_gene: TRBV7-9
j_gene: TRBJ2-5
d_gene: .
CDR3nt: TGTGCCAGCAGCTTCTCCCCCCTGGGTGTGGAGACCCAGTACTTC
CDR3aa: CASSFSPLGVETQYF

abundance: few
v_gene: TRBV6-5
j_gene: TRBJ1-4
d_gene: .
CDR3nt: TGTGCCAGCAGTTACGACAGTGCAACTAATGAAAAACTGTTTTTT
CDR3aa: CASSYDSATNEKLFF

abundance: many
v_gene: TRBV6-4
j_gene: TRBJ1-6
d_gene: TRBD1
CDR3nt: TGTGCCAGCAGTTATGAAGCCGGGACAGGGAATTCACCCCTCCACTTT
CDR3aa: CASSYEAGTGNSPLHF

abundance: many
v_gene: TRBV12-3/TRBV12-4
j_gene: TRBJ1-4
d_gene: .
CDR3nt: TGTGCCAGCAGATACTCAGGAATGGAAAAACTGTTTTTT
CDR3aa: CASRYSGMEKLFF

abundance: few
v_gene: TRBV7-2
j_gene: TRBJ2-1
d_gene: TRBD1
CDR3nt: TGTGCCAGCAGCTTAGTCGGGACAGGGGGTTTTTACAATGAGCAGTTCTTC
CDR3aa: CASSLVGTGGFYNEQFF

abundance: few
v_gene: TRBV18
j_gene: TRBJ2-1
d_gene: TRBD2
CDR3nt: TGTGCCAGCTCACTCATACTAGCGGGAGAAGGGAATGAGCAGTTCTTC
CDR3aa: CASSLILAGEGNEQFF

abundance: few
v_gene: TRBV5-1
j_gene: TRBJ2-3
d_gene: TRBD2
CDR3nt: TGCGCCAGCAGCTCTGGCAGCGGGGATGCAGATACGCAGTATTTT
CDR3aa: CASSSGSGDADTQYF

abundance: many
v_gene: TRBV6-1
j_gene: TRBJ2-1
d_gene: .
CDR3nt: TGTGCCAGCAGGGAGGGAATCAAGAGCTCCTACAATGAGCAGTTCTTC
CDR3aa: CASREGIKSSYNEQFF

abundance: .
v_gene: TRBV5-1
j_gene: TRBJ2-2
d_gene: TRBD1
CDR3nt: TGCGCCAGCAGCTTGGTGGGGGCAGGGGGCGCGTCCAGCACCGGGGAGCTGGTTTTT
CDR3aa: CASSLVGAGGASSTGELVF

abundance: many
v_gene: TRBV5-6
j_gene: TRBJ2-2
d_gene: .
CDR3nt: TGTGCCAGCAGCTTGATGGCCGGGGAGCTGTTTTTT
CDR3aa: CASSLMAGELFF

abundance: .
v_gene: TRBV6-1
j_gene: TRBJ1-4
d_gene: TRBD1
CDR3nt: TGTGCCAGCAGTGAAGCGGACAGGGGACGGGAAAAACTGTTTTTT
CDR3aa: CASSEADRGREKLFF

abundance: .
v_gene: TRBV9
j_gene: TRBJ1-1
d_gene: .
CDR3nt: TGTGCCAGCAGCGTAGGATCAGGTTCGAACACTGAAGCTTTCTTT
CDR3aa: CASSVGSGSNTEAFF

abundance: .
v_gene: TRBV14
j_gene: TRBJ1-1
d_gene: TRBD1
CDR3nt: TGTGCCAGAGACAGGGGCCAGCCTGAAGCTTTCTTT
CDR3aa: CARDRGQPEAFF

abundance: .
v_gene: TRBV6-1
j_gene: TRBJ2-1
d_gene: TRBD1
CDR3nt: TGTGCCAGGGGGACAGGGGAGCTCTATGAGCAGTTCTTC
CDR3aa: CARGTGELYEQFF

abundance: many
v_gene: TRBV4-1
j_gene: TRBJ2-5
d_gene: .
CDR3nt: TGCGCCAGCAGCCAGCTCATCGGAGAGACCCAGTACTTC
CDR3aa: CASSQLIGETQYF